These T cell receptor beta chains were read from a single sample in a study of blood T cell repertoires in COVID-19. Assay: immunoSEQ multiplex PCR; the TCRdb copy retains only in-frame clones and omits some. Among 200,000 or so clones, more than 85% were seen once, and the ten largest hold 3% to 3.5%. Specimen: peripheral blood. The receptors originated from a man aged 55 to 70 with acute or convalescent COVID-19. Both conserved end residues are part of each CDR3. Each record gives: J gene, clone size, D gene, V gene, CDR3 length, CDR3 DNA, CDR3 protein. D genes are given only for firm matches. Only some rows state a clone size, as once, few, many or a class for expanded clones.

TRBJ2-3,.,TRBD2,TRBV4-3,15,TGCGCCAGCAGCCACCGCAGCGGGGGGGAAGATACGCAGTATTTT,CASSHRSGGEDTQYF
TRBJ1-1,.,TRBD1,TRBV5-1,18,TGCGCCAGCAGCTCCCCGCCGGGACAGGGACCCCTGAACACTGAAGCTTTCTTT,CASSSPPGQGPLNTEAFF
TRBJ1-3,.,.,TRBV7-3,13,TGTGCCAGCAGCTTGAGCTCTGGAAACACCATATATTTT,CASSLSSGNTIYF
TRBJ1-4,few,.,TRBV11-2,15,TGTGCCAGCAGCCCAAGCGGGGGACATAATGAAAAACTGTTTTTT,CASSPSGGHNEKLFF
TRBJ1-2,.,TRBD1,TRBV28,16,TGTGCCAGCAGTTTTAGTTGGGACAGGACTAACTATGGCTACACCTTC,CASSFSWDRTNYGYTF
TRBJ1-2,.,.,TRBV28,12,TGTGCCAGCAGTTTTCTCCAGGGAGGCTACACCTTC,CASSFLQGGYTF
TRBJ2-7,.,TRBD1,TRBV11-1,15,TGTGCCAGCAGTTCCGTCGGGACAGGGCTTTACGAGCAGTACTTC,CASSSVGTGLYEQYF
TRBJ2-1,.,.,TRBV5-4,18,TGTGCCAGCAGCTTGTTCCCATGGCTGACAGTGCCCTACAATGAGCAGTTCTTC,CASSLFPWLTVPYNEQFF
TRBJ1-1,.,.,TRBV9,13,TGTGCCAGCAGCCCCGGGAGCTACACTGAAGCTTTCTTT,CASSPGSYTEAFF
TRBJ1-1,.,TRBD1,TRBV19,14,TGTGCCACCAGGGACAGGGGGAGGTACACTGAAGCTTTCTTT,CATRDRGRYTEAFF
TRBJ1-5,.,.,TRBV5-1,13,TGCGCCAGCAGCTTGGGCAGGGGTCAGCCCCAGCATTTT,CASSLGRGQPQHF
TRBJ1-2,.,.,TRBV5-1,17,TGCGCCAGCAGCTTGGCCAAAGGCGAGGGTGGTAACTATGGCTACACCTTC,CASSLAKGEGGNYGYTF
TRBJ1-1,once,TRBD1,TRBV6-2/TRBV6-3,15,TGTGCCAGCAGTTACTCAGGGACAGGAAACACTGAAGCTTTCTTT,CASSYSGTGNTEAFF
TRBJ1-2,.,.,TRBV29-1,8,TGCAGCGCCGGGGACTACACCTTC,CSAGDYTF
TRBJ2-2,.,.,TRBV4-2,14,TGTGCCAGCAGCCAGGAACTAAACACCGGGGAGCTGTTTTTT,CASSQELNTGELFF
TRBJ1-1,.,.,TRBV19,13,TGTGCCAGTAGTTTGCGGATGGGTACTGAAGCTTTCTTT,CASSLRMGTEAFF
TRBJ2-3,.,TRBD2,TRBV6-5,15,TGTGCCAGCAGTTACTCGGGACTAGGTGCAGATACGCAGTATTTT,CASSYSGLGADTQYF
TRBJ2-2,.,.,TRBV9,15,TGTGCCAGCAGCGTAGATCTCAGGGTCACCGGGGAGCTGTTTTTT,CASSVDLRVTGELFF
TRBJ2-2,.,TRBD2,TRBV4-2,19,TGTGCCAGCAGCCTAGGGACTAGCGGGGGGCTTGCGAACACCGGGGAGCTGTTTTTT,CASSLGTSGGLANTGELFF
TRBJ2-3,.,TRBD2,TRBV6-5,14,TGTGCCACCCTCGCGGGGGGGAGCACAGATACGCAGTATTTT,CATLAGGSTDTQYF
TRBJ2-5,.,.,TRBV6-6,14,TGTGCCAGCAGTTACTCGCAACAGACAGAGACCCAGTACTTC,CASSYSQQTETQYF
TRBJ2-1,.,TRBD2,TRBV27,18,TGTGCCAGCAGTTTACTGACTAGCGGGGGCTCCTCCTACAATGAGCAGTTCTTC,CASSLLTSGGSSYNEQFF